These 10 T cell receptor beta chains share one sample of origin, sequenced in a study of TIL therapy for anti-PD-1-resistant metastatic lung cancer. The time point denotes: pre-treatment sample, taken before nivolumab and TIL therapy. This was the immunoSEQ v3 assay. Clones were read by immunoSEQ multiplex PCR, and TCRdb kept only the in-frame ones, dropping some. The profile shows 40,000 to 55,000 clones, roughly 85% of them singletons. Material: blood, obtained at baseline. The receptors come from a woman aged 25-80 years with non-small cell lung cancer.

This clone occurred once. This chain connects TRBV5-4 to TRBJ2-1; 7 nucleotides match TRBD1. Germline CDR1 and CDR2: SGHNT and YYREEE (reference sequence). This CDR3 has 15 amino acids. V was clipped by 4 bases and J by 7 bases; unmatched bases: 11. CDR3 sequence reads: CASSQLGGRWNEQFF. DNA for the CDR3: TGTGCCAGCAGCCAGCTAGGGGGCCGTTGGAATGAGCAGTTCTTC. The variable domain in full, completed from reference TRBV5-4 and TRBJ2-1, reads ETGVTQSPTHLIKTRGQQVTLRCSSQSGHNTVSWYQQALGQGPQFIFQYYREEENGRGNFPPRFSGLQFPNYSSELNVNALELDDSALYLCASSQLGGRWNEQFFGPGTRLTVL.

The chain is built from TRBV13 and TRBJ2-1, with 8 bases aligning to TRBD2. The CDR3 is made up of 15 amino acids. Germline V lookup: CDR1 PRHDT, CDR2 FYEKMQ (reference sequence). V shed 2 bases and J 2 bases; nucleotides not matched to a gene: 2. The CDR3: CASSLKREPYNEQFF. CDR3 DNA: TGTGCCAGCAGCTTAAAGCGGGAGCCCTACAATGAGCAGTTCTTC.

This rearrangement joins TRBV7-9 to TRBJ2-1; D may be TRBD2 (6 bases). The CDR3 covers 14 residues. Germline assignment: CDR1 SEHNR and CDR2 FQNEAQ (reference sequence). V gave up 5 bases and J gave up 5 bases, with 13 bases separating them. CDR3 coding DNA: TGTGCCAGCAGCCTAGAGGGACTGAACAATGAGCAGTTCTTC. It specifies CASSLEGLNNEQFF.

This chain uses TRBV7-8 with TRBJ2-3, with 12 positions matching TRBD2. V was clipped by 5 bases and J by 8 bases; unmatched bases: 14. CDR1 is SGHVS and CDR2 is FQNEAQ in the germline V gene. The CDR3 spans 17 residues. In nucleotides, the CDR3 is TGTGCCAGCAGCGCAGCGGTCCTAGCGGGGGGGTTTGGTACGCAGTATTTT. This codes for CASSAAVLAGGFGTQYF.

The CDR3 nucleotides read TGTGCCACCCGAGCCAGGGGGACTAGCTCCTACGAGCAGTACTTC. As protein: CATRARGTSSYEQYF. The V gene is TRBV19, the J gene TRBJ2-7; tentative D call: TRBD2 (8 bases). Germline CDR1 LNHDA, CDR2 SQIVND (reference sequence). This CDR3 region has 15 residues. Trimming left V 10 bases short and J 0 bases short, with 19 bases between.

This clone was detected only a few times. The chain employs TRBV29-1 and TRBJ2-7; D tentatively reads TRBD1 or TRBD2 (5 bases each). CDR1 and CDR2 from the germline V gene are SQVTM and ANQGSEA. This CDR3 region has 13 residues. Trimming pared 7 bases from V and 1 base from J, leaving 14 bases between. In nucleotides, the CDR3 is TGCAGCGCCTCCGGGACGGAATCCTACGAGCAGTACTTC. Amino acid sequence: CSASGTESYEQYF.

V and J are TRBV6-1 and TRBJ2-2, with D perhaps assigned TRBD1 or TRBD2 (7 bases each). Per the germline V gene, CDR1 is MNHNS and CDR2 is SASEGT. This CDR3 spans 15 amino acids. V was cut by 4 bases and J by 3 bases, with 12 bases left in between. This CDR3 reads CASSGPGGDTGELFF. CDR3 DNA sequence: TGTGCCAGCAGTGGCCCAGGGGGGGACACCGGGGAGCTGTTTTTT.

The J gene is TRBJ2-3, the V gene TRBV5-4; the match to TRBD2 covers 7 bases. Germline loops: CDR1 SGHNT, CDR2 YYREEE (reference sequence). Unmatched junction bases numbered 9, after V lost 3 bases and J lost 2 bases. CDR3 length: 16 residues. CDR3 amino acids: CASSSRDYSITDTQYF. Here the CDR3 DNA reads TGTGCCAGCAGCTCGCGGGACTACAGCATCACAGATACGCAGTATTTT.

The chain uses TRBV7-2 and TRBJ1-5; a weak D match, TRBD1 (6 bases). V was pared by 3 bases and J by 6 bases, with 12 bases between. The CDR3 contains 14 residues. Germline lookup yields CDR1 SGHTA and CDR2 FQGNSA. CDR3 loop: CASSFGQGIQPQHF. The CDR3, as DNA: TGTGCCAGCAGCTTTGGGCAGGGGATTCAGCCCCAGCATTTT.

The gene calls are TRBV2 and TRBJ2-3, with a weak D call TRBD2 (6 bases). The CDR3 is 15 residues long. The V and J ends lost 4 bases and 0 bases respectively, with 11 bases between them. Germline CDR1 SNHLY, CDR2 FYNNEI. Here the CDR3 reads CASSAGLASTDTQYF. The CDR3 bases are TGTGCCAGCAGTGCGGGACTGGCCAGCACAGATACGCAGTATTTT.